This T cell receptor beta chain was recovered during a study of shared clonotypes between healthy human individuals. General study results and limits: Rarefaction indicated that sorted-subset sequencing remained incomplete although depth was large. Clonotype sharing across several donors was observed for 4% to 5.5% of naive CD4 clonotypes.

Assay execution proceeded at the deep level. TCRdb's table, derived via immunoSEQ multiplex PCR, lists solely in-frame clones and lacks some. The data show approximately 2,200,000 clones, more than 85% seen once. V dropped 5 bases and J dropped 7; count of bases not matched to a gene: 16. The length of the CDR3 is 16 residues. CDR1 is MDHEN, CDR2 SYDVKM, per germline. For this clone: Its cognate antigen is unknown.

Naive-designated CD8 cells lacked CD45RO, were positively enriched for CCR7, and omitted terminally differentiated effector memory CD45RA+ cells. All donors were healthy HIV-negative adults lacking recent acute infections or vaccinations. Sequencing was done on a sample of naive CD8+ T cells from PBMCs. This sequence was found in a man between 18 and 35 years old in good health. Some clones in this sample may be carry-over from other donors' samples. The chain couples TRBV28 to TRBJ1-2; 7 nucleotides match TRBD1. CDR3 bases: TGTGCCAGCAGTCAACTCACCTATGACAGGGAGAGTGGCTACACCTTC. Translating gives CASSQLTYDRESGYTF.